This T cell receptor beta chain was observed in a study of blood T cell repertoires in COVID-19. Profiling relied on immunoSEQ multiplex PCR, and the TCRdb table lists in-frame clones only, not all of them. In the table there are about 33,000 clones, around 86% of which are singletons. This CDR3 spans 13 amino acids. J was trimmed by 5 bases and V by 8 bases; bases with no gene match: 5. Sample: peripheral blood. This sequence joins TRBV12-3 or TRBV12-4 and TRBJ1-4; 7 bases match TRBD1. This TCR was sampled from an elderly woman with active or convalescent COVID-19. CDR3 nucleotides: TGTGCCAGCTCGGACAGGAACAATGAAAAACTGTTTTTT. This encodes CASSDRNNEKLFF.